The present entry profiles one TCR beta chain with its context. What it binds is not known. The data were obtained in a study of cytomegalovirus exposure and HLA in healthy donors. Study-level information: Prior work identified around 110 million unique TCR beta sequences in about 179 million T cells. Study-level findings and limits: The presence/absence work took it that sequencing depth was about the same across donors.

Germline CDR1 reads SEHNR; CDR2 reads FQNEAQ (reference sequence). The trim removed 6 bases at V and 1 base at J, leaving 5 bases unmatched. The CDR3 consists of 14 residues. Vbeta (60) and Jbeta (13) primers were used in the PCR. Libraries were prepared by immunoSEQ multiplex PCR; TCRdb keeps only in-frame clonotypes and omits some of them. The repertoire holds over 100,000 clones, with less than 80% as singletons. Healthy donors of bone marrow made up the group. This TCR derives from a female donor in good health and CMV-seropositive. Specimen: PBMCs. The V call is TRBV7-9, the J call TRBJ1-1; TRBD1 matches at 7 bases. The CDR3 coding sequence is TGTGCCAGCAGGACCGGGACAGCGAACACTGAAGCTTTCTTT. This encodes CASRTGTANTEAFF.